Sequencing of this TCR beta chain was carried out in a study of vaccination effects on CD4 cells after COVID-19. Regarding this clone: The antigen is not known.

ViraFEST expansion of antigen-specific CD4+ T cells with viral peptide pools preceded sequencing. The culture ran for 10 days before CD4+ T cells were isolated. A positive SARS-CoV-2 PCR test fell between March and December 2020. Libraries were prepared by immunoSEQ multiplex PCR; TCRdb keeps only in-frame clonotypes and omits some of them. The repertoire has roughly 35,000 clones, approximately 78% of them found once; the top ten carry approximately 17%. Study outcomes and limitations: There was marked clonal contraction among infection- and vaccine-induced clones late after vaccination.

CDR3 size: 13 residues. V lost 6 bases, J lost 3 bases, and 3 bases stayed unmatched. Per the germline V gene, CDR1 is SEHNR and CDR2 is FQNEAQ (reference sequence). The rearrangement uses TRBV7-9 and TRBJ1-2; TRBD1 aligns across 8 bases. This TCR was sampled from a human donor who had a prior SARS-CoV-2 infection. The sequences come from CD4+ T cells from PBMCs cultured with HCoV-NL63 spike peptides, collected before COVID-19 vaccination. CDR3 nucleotide sequence: TGTGCCAGCAGTCTACAGGGGGACTATGGCTACACCTTC. It yields the protein CASSLQGDYGYTF.